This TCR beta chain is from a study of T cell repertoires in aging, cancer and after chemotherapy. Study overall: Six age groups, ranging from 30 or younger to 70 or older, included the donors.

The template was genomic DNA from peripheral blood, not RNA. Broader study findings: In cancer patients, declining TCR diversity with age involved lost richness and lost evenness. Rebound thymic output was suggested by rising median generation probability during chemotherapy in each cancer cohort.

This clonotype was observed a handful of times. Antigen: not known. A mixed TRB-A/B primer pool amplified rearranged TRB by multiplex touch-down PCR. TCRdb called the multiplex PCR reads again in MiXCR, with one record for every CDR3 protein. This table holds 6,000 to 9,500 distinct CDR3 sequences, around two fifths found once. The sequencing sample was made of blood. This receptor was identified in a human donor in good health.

The CDR3 loop reads CASSPPGTMAGYTF. The DNA of the CDR3 is TGTGCCAGCAGTCCGCCAGGGACAATGGCTGGCTACACCTTC. J is TRBJ1-2 and V is TRBV6-2 or TRBV6-3; D might be TRBD1 (6 bases). V shed 5 bases and J shed 7 bases, with 17 bases lying between them. The CDR3 runs 14 residues. CDR1 and CDR2 from the germline V gene are MNHEY and SVGEGT.